This T cell receptor beta chain comes out of a study of shared clonotypes between healthy human individuals. On this clone: Its antigen is undetermined.

Deep was the level used in running the assay. The protocol was immunoSEQ multiplex PCR, while the TCRdb copy is restricted to in-frame clones and leaves out a portion. The sample gives about 600,000 clones, roughly 95% of which show up once; 0.1% to 0.11% is in the top ten. Study-wide points: An expected dependence of interdonor clonotype sharing on sequencing depth was noted.

Terminally differentiated effector memory CD45RA+ cells were excluded by CCR7 positive selection of CD45RO-negative cells. Trimming pared 6 bases from V and 3 bases from J, leaving 15 bases between. CDR1 and CDR2 (germline): MNHNS, SASEGT. The CDR3 consists of 14 residues. Sequenced input: naive CD8+ T cells sorted from blood. This TCR was recovered from a woman aged 25 to 45 in good health. The genes are TRBV6-1 and TRBJ2-7; D is possibly TRBD2 (6 bases). This CDR3 is CASRDPGLNYEQYF. CDR3 nucleotide sequence: TGTGCCAGCAGAGACCCGGGACTGAACTACGAGCAGTACTTC.